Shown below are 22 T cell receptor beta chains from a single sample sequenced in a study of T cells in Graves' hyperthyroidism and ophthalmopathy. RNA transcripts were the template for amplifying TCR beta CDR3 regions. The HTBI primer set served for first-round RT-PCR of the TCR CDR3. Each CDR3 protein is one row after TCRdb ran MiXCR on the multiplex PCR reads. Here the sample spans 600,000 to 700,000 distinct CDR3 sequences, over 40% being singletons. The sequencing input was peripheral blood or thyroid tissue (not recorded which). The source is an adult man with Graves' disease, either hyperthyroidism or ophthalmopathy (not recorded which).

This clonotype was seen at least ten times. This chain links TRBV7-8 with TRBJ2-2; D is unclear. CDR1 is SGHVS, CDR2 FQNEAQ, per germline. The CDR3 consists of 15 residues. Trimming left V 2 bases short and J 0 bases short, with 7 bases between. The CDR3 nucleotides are TGTGCCAGCAGCTTACGGGTCGCGAACACCGGGGAGCTGTTTTTT. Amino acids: CASSLRVANTGELFF.

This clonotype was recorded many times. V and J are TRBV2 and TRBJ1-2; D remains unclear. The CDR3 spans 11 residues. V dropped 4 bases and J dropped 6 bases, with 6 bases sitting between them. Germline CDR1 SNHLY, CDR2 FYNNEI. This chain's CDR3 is CASSGGDGYTF. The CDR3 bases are TGTGCCAGCAGTGGAGGTGATGGCTACACCTTC.

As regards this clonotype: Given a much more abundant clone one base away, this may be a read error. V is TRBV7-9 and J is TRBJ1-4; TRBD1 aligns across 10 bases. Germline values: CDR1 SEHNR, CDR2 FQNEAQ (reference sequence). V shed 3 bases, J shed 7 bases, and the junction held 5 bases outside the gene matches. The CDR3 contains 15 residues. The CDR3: CASSFGGTGVEKLFF. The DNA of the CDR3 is TGTGCCAGCAGCTTCGGCGGGACAGGGGTTGAAAAACTGTTTTTT. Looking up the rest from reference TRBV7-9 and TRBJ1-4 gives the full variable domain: DTGVSQNPRHKITKRGQNVTFRCDPISEHNRLYWYRQTLGQGPEFLTYFQNEAQLEKSRLLSDRFSAERPKGSFSTLEIQRTEQGDSAMYLCASSFGGTGVEKLFFGSGTQLSVL.

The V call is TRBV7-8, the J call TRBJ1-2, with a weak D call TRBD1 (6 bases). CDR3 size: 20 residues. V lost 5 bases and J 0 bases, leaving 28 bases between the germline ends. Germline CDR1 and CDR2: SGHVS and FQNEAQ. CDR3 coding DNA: TGTGCCAGCAGCCCACCGCGGGGACCGATTAGGACAGACTCTAACTATGGCTACACCTTC. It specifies CASSPPRGPIRTDSNYGYTF.

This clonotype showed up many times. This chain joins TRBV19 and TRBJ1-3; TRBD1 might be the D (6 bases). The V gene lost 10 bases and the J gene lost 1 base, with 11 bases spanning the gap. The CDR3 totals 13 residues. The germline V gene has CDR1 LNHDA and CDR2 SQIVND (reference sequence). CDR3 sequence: CATGTISGNTIYF. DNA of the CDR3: TGTGCCACCGGGACAATATCTGGAAACACCATATATTTT. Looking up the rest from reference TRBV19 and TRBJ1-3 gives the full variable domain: DGGITQSPKYLFRKEGQNVTLSCEQNLNHDAMYWYRQDPGQGLRLIYYSQIVNDFQKGDIAEGYSVSREKKESFPLTVTSAQKNPTAFYLCATGTISGNTIYFGEGSWLTVV.

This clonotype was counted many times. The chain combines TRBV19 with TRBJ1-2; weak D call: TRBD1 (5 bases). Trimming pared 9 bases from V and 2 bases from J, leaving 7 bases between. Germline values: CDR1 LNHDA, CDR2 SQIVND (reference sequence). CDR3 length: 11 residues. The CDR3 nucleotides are TGTGCCAGCCGACAGAACTATGGCTACACCTTC. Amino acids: CASRQNYGYTF.

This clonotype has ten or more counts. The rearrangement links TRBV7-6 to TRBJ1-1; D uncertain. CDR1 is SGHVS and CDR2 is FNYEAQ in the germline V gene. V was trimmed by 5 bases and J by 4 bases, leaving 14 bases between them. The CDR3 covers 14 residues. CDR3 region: CASSPARVGTEAFF. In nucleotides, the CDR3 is TGTGCCAGCAGCCCCGCCCGGGTTGGCACTGAAGCTTTCTTT.

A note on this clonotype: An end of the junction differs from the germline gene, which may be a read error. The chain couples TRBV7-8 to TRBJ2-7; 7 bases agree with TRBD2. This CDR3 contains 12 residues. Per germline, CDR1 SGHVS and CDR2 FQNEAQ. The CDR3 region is CASSLAGGELYF. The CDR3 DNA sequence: TGTGCCAGCAGCTTAGCGGGGGGGGAGCTGTACTTC.

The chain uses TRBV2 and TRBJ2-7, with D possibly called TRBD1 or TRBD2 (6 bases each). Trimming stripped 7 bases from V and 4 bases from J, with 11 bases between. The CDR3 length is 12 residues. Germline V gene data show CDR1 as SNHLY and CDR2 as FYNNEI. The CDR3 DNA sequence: TGTGCCAGCATCGGGGGCGAGTACGAGCAGTACTTC. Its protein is CASIGGEYEQYF.

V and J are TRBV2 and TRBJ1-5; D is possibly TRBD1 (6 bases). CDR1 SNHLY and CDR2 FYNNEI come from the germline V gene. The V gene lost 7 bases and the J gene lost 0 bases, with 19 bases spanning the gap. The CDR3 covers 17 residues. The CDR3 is CASTEGDIRFSNQPQHF. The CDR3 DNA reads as TGTGCCAGCACCGAGGGGGACATTCGGTTTAGCAATCAGCCCCAGCATTTT.

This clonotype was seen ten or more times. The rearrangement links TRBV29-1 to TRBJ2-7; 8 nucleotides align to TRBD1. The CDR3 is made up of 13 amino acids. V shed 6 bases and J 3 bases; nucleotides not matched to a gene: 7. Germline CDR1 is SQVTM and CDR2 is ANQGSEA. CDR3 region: CSVKTGVNYEQYF. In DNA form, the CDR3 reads TGCAGCGTCAAGACAGGGGTGAACTACGAGCAGTACTTC.

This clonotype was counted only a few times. The CDR3 bases are TGCAGTGCTAGAGATGTAGGGGAGGTGAACACCGGGGAGCTGTTTTTT. This translates into CSARDVGEVNTGELFF. The chain recombines TRBV20-1 with TRBJ2-2, with a tentative D call TRBD2 (6 bases). Germline lookup yields CDR1 DFQATT and CDR2 SNEGSKA (reference sequence). Trimming took 0 bases from V and 1 from J, leaving 12 bases between them. The CDR3 has 16 amino acids.

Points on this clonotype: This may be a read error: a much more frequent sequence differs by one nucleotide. The CDR3 DNA reads TGCAGCGTTGGCGGGGACAGGGACTATGGCTACACCTTC. Its translation is CSVGGDRDYGYTF. This rearrangement joins TRBV29-1 to TRBJ1-2, with 9 bases lining up with TRBD1. Germline V gene data show CDR1 as SQVTM and CDR2 as ANQGSEA. CDR3 size: 13 residues. Trimming took 4 bases from V and 3 from J; bases not matched to a gene: 3.

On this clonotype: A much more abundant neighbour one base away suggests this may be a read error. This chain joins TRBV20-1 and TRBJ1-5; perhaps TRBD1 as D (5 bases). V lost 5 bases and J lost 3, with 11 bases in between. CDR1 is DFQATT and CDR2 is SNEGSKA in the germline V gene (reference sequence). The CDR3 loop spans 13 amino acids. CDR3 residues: CSASGTINQPQHF. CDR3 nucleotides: TGCAGTGCTTCCGGGACGATCAATCAGCCCCAGCATTTT.

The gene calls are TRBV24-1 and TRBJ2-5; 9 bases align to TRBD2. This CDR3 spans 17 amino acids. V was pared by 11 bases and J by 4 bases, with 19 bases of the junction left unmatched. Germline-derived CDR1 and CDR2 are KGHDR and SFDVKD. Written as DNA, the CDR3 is TGTGCCAGCAGCCAAGGGAATATAGCGGGAGCCGGAGAGACCCAGTACTTC. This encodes CASSQGNIAGAGETQYF.

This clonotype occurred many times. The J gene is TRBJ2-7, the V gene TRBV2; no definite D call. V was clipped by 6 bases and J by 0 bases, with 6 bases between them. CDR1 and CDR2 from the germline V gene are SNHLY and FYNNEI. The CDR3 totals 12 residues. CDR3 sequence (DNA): TGTGCCAGCAGCGCGTCCTCCTACGAGCAGTACTTC. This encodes CASSASSYEQYF.

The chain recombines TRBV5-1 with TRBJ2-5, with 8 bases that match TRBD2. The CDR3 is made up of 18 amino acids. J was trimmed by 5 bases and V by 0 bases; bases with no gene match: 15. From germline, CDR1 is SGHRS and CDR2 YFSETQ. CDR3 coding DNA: TGCGCCAGCAGCTTGGTGGCGGGGGGCCTCGATGCTGTTGAGACCCAGTACTTC. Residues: CASSLVAGGLDAVETQYF.

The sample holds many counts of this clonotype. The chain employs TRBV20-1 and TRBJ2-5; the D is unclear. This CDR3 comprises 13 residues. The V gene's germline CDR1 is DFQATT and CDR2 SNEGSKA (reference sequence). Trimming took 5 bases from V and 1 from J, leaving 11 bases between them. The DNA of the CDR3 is TGCAGTGCTGACCGTGGCATCCAAGAGACCCAGTACTTC. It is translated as CSADRGIQETQYF.

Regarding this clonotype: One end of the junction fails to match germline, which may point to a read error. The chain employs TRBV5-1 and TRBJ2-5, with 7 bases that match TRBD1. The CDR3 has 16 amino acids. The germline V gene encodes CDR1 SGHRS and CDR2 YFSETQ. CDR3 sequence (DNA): TGTGCCAGCAGCCCTGCGACAGGGAGAAACCAAGAGACCCAGTACTTC. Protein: CASSPATGRNQETQYF.

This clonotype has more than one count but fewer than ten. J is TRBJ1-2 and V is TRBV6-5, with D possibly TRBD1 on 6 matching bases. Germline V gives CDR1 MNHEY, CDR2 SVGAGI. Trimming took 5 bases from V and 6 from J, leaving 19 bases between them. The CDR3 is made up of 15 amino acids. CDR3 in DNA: TGTGCCAGCAGTGTCTACGGGGGCGCTAGGGATGGCTACACCTTC. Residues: CASSVYGGARDGYTF.

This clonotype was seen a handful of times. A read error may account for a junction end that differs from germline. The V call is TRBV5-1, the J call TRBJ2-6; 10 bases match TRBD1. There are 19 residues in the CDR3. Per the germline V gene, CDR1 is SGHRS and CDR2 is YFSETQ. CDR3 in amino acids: CASSFPSGGQGSGANVLTF. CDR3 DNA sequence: TGTGCCAGCAGCTTCCCCTCGGGGGGACAGGGGTCTGGGGCCAACGTCCTGACTTTC.

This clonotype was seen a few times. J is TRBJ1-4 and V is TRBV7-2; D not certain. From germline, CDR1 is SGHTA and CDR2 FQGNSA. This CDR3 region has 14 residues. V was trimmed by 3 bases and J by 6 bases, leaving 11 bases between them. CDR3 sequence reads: CASSLDPQDEKLFF. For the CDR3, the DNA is TGTGCCAGCAGCTTGGATCCGCAGGATGAAAAACTGTTTTTT. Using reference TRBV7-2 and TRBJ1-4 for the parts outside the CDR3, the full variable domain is GAGVSQSPSNKVTEKGKDVELRCDPISGHTALYWYRQSLGQGLEFLIYFQGNSAPDKSGLPSDRFSAERTGGSVSTLTIQRTQQEDSAVYLCASSLDPQDEKLFFGSGTQLSVL.